Sequencing of this T cell receptor (beta chain) was carried out in a study of identical twins. Germline V gene data show CDR1 as SGHTA and CDR2 as FQGNSA. V was clipped by 5 bases and J by 0 bases, with 13 bases between them. This CDR3 is 15 amino acids long. TCRdb independently ran MiXCR on the 5' RACE reads; one entry per CDR3 protein. Of roughly 720,000 distinct CDR3 sequences in the sample, around a sixth are singletons; the top ten hold around 14%. This clonotype has just a few counts. The data also belong to a second study, concerning T cells expressing NK-cell markers. As that study records: Certain NKG2C+ T cell clones were expanded, and their HCMV specificity remained unclear.

The chain combines TRBV7-2 with TRBJ1-1, with D perhaps TRBD1 (5 bases). Source material: PBMCs. The receptor was isolated from a woman younger than 30 in good health. The CDR3 DNA follows: TGTGCCAGCAGCACTAGACAGACCATGAACACTGAAGCTTTCTTT. As protein: CASSTRQTMNTEAFF.